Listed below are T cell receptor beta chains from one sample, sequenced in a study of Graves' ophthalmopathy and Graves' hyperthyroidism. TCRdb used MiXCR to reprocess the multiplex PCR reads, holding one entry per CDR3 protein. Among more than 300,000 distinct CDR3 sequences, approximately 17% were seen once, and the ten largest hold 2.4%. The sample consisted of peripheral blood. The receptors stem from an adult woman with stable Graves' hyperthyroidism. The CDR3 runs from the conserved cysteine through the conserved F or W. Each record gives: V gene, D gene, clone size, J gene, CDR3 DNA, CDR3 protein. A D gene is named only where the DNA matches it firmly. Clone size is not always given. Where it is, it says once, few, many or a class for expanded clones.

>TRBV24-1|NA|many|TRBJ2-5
TGTGCCACCGGGACACCCTTCCAAGAGACCCAGTACTTC
CATGTPFQETQYF
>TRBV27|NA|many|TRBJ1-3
TGTGCCAGCAGTCCATGGGACGGTGGAAACACCATATATTTT
CASSPWDGGNTIYF
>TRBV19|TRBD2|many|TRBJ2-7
TGTGCCAGTAGTCCCGGACTAGCCTTCTCCTACGAGCAGTACTTC
CASSPGLAFSYEQYF
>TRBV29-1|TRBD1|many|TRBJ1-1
TGCAGCGTTCCGGGAGCCGGGACAGGAAACACTGAAGCTTTCTTT
CSVPGAGTGNTEAFF
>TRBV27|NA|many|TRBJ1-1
TGTGCCAGCAGTTTATCGCCCAGGGCGGATCTTGGAGCTTTCTTT
CASSLSPRADLGAFF
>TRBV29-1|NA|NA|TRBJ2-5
TGCAGCGTTGCTCTAGCAAACGGACAAGAGACCCAGTACTTC
CSVALANGQETQYF
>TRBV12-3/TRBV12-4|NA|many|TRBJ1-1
TGTGCCAGCAGCCTGCGGGCTTTGTTGGGGAGGGCTTTCTTT
CASSLRALLGRAFF
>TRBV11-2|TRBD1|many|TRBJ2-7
TGTGCCAGCAGCCAAACAGGGGGCCGCGAGCAGTACTTC
CASSQTGGREQYF
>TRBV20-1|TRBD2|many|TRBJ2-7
TGCAGTGCGCCGGAGACTAGCTCCTACTCCTACGAGCAGTACTTC
CSAPETSSYSYEQYF
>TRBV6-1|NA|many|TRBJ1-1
TGTGCCAGCAGTGAATGGGCGGGACAATTTACTGAAGCTTTCTTT
CASSEWAGQFTEAFF
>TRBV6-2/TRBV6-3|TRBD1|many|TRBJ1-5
TGTGCCAGCAGAGCCGGACAGGGGATTTTGCCCCAGCATTTT
CASRAGQGILPQHF
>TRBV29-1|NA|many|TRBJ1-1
TGCAGCGTTGAAGTCGATTACACTGAAGCTTTCTTT
CSVEVDYTEAFF
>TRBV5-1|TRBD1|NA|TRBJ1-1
TGCGCCAGCAGCCGAACAGGGGGACGTACTGAAGCTTGCTTT
CASSRTGGRTEACF
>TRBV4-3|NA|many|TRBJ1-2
TGCGCCAGCAGCCCTACTCGGAATCTTGGCTACACCTTC
CASSPTRNLGYTF
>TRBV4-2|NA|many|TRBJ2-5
TGTGCCAGCAGCCAAAAGAGGGGGGAAGAGACCCAGTACTTC
CASSQKRGEETQYF
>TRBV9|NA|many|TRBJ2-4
TGTGCCAGCAGCGGCACAGCGAACATTCAGTACTTC
CASSGTANIQYF